Listed below are T cell receptor beta chains from one sample, sequenced in a study of early T cells in non-severe SARS-CoV-2 infection. TCRdb used MiXCR to reprocess the 5' RACE reads, holding one entry per CDR3 protein. Of tens of thousands of distinct CDR3 sequences listed, around 4% are singletons. Sequencing was done on a sample of whole blood. The receptors derive from an adult who was a healthcare worker with PCR-confirmed SARS-CoV-2 infection or an uninfected control (not recorded which). Each CDR3 is given without its conserved first and last residue.

>TRBJ1-6|TRBV12-3/TRBV12-4
ASSLAYSPLH
>TRBJ2-1|TRBV28
ASTLGLEFYNEQF
>TRBJ2-4|TRBV19
ASSITGTGLNIQY
>TRBJ2-7|TRBV19
ARRTTLYEQY
>TRBJ2-1|TRBV20-1
SASWPSGTYNEQF
>TRBJ2-2|TRBV7-8
ASSFAGAGELF
>TRBJ2-1|TRBV20-1
SATPGSTYNEQF
>TRBJ2-2|TRBV29-1
SAGLAGTGELF
>TRBJ2-5|TRBV7-9
ASGRGREGRLLETQY
>TRBJ2-3|TRBV9
ASSPTESSADTQY
>TRBJ2-3|TRBV4-3
ASSRQLAGNTDTQY
>TRBJ2-1|TRBV5-1
ASSPGLAGGLNLYNEQF
>TRBJ2-7|TRBV5-1
ASSLEAGTSGFRYEQY
>TRBJ1-1|TRBV2
ASSEAWGAF
>TRBJ2-1|TRBV6-1
ASRAGGGNEQF
>TRBJ2-2|TRBV5-1
ATSLQGLGYTGELF
>TRBJ1-6|TRBV6-5
ASSLQNSPLH
>TRBJ2-3|TRBV7-8
ASSQDTDTQY
>TRBJ2-5|TRBV20-1
SARDSPYVVSQY
>TRBJ1-1|TRBV28
AAGTGGTEAF
>TRBJ2-7|TRBV6-5
ASSYSRGETHEQY
>TRBJ2-1|TRBV10-1
ASSVTKGGVGEQF
>TRBJ1-2|TRBV7-8
ASSPGDRVGGYT
>TRBJ2-2|TRBV10-2
ASSESRILGELF
>TRBJ2-7|TRBV28
ASSLGTSGTYEQY
>TRBJ2-7|TRBV18
ASSPDVEQY
>TRBJ2-2|TRBV2
VSSEIRDTGELF
>TRBJ2-1|TRBV27
ASSFTSGHNEQF
>TRBJ2-7|TRBV20-1
SALKSSYEQY